The 7 T cell receptor beta chains listed next were all sequenced from one sample in a study of type 1 and type 2 diabetes patients. The PCR template was genomic DNA. Multiplex PCR with 30 forward and 13 reverse primers amplified the TCR beta CDR3. TCRdb passed the multiplex PCR reads through MiXCR, listing each CDR3 protein once. The repertoire has some 250,000 distinct CDR3 sequences, more than 40% of them found once; the top ten carry roughly 13%. The sequenced sample consisted of peripheral blood mononuclear cells (PBMCs). Every receptor here comes from a man between 18 and 29 years old with type 2 diabetes.

A few counts support this clonotype. The V call is TRBV6-1, the J call TRBJ1-2; D is uncertain. This CDR3 spans 13 amino acids. Germline V lookup: CDR1 MNHNS, CDR2 SASEGT. The V end lost 5 bases, the J end lost 2 bases, and 9 bases lay between the germline ends. As DNA, the CDR3 is TGTGCCAGCAGTACCGACGGAAACTATGGCTACACCTTC. Amino acid sequence: CASSTDGNYGYTF.

The gene calls are TRBV2 and TRBJ2-7, with TRBD2 matching 9 bases. V was pared by 10 bases and J by 3 bases, with 4 bases of the junction left unmatched. Germline V gene lookup returns CDR1 SNHLY and CDR2 FYNNEI. CDR3 length equals 12 residues. The CDR3 DNA follows: TGTGCCACTAGCGGGGCGATCTACGAGCAGTACTTC. Its protein product is CATSGAIYEQYF.

V and J are TRBV9 and TRBJ2-7; 9 bases are shared with TRBD1. There are 15 residues in the CDR3. Unmatched junction bases numbered 8, after V lost 3 bases and J lost 4 bases. The germline gives CDR1 SGDLS, CDR2 YYNGEE. CDR3 bases: TGTGCCAGCAGCGCGGGGACAGGGCGAGGGTACGAGCAGTACTTC. Protein sequence: CASSAGTGRGYEQYF.

This clonotype was detected many times. This rearrangement joins TRBV15 to TRBJ2-7; the D gene is possibly TRBD2 (5 bases). With 0 bases removed from V and 3 bases from J, the gap between germline ends came to 12 bases. The CDR3 extends over 15 amino acids. CDR1 is LNHNV, CDR2 YYDKDF, per germline (reference sequence). CDR3 amino acids: CATSRDERQIYEQYF. For the CDR3, the DNA is TGTGCCACCAGCAGAGATGAGCGGCAGATCTACGAGCAGTACTTC.

The V call is TRBV10-3, the J call TRBJ2-7, with D possibly matching TRBD1 (6 bases). Trimming cost V 4 bases and J 5 bases, with 12 bases left between them. Germline CDR1 is ENHRY and CDR2 is SYGVKD. The CDR3 spans 13 residues. The CDR3 region has the DNA TGTGCCATCAGTGCCCAGGACAGCCACGAGCAGTACTTC. Protein product: CAISAQDSHEQYF.

This clonotype was observed a few times. The chain carries TRBV25-1 and TRBJ2-1; 8 nucleotides match TRBD1. Germline assignment: CDR1 MGHDK and CDR2 SYGVNS. This CDR3 has 16 amino acids. The junction had 10 bases not matched to a gene; V was cut back by 1 base and J by 8 bases. CDR3 DNA sequence: TGTGCCAGCAGTGAATTCTGGACAGGGATACGGGATGAGCAGTTCTTC. It codes for CASSEFWTGIRDEQFF.

This clonotype was picked up a small number of times. The chain is built from TRBV6-6 and TRBJ1-5; D is perhaps TRBD1 (6 bases). V lost 6 bases, J lost 4 bases, and 19 bases lay in between. Germline CDR1 is MNHNY and CDR2 is SVGAGI (reference sequence). The CDR3 covers 16 residues. The CDR3, as DNA: TGTGCCAGCAGCCCTGAGGGGGGCCACCTGAATCAGCCCCAGCATTTT. Amino acid sequence: CASSPEGGHLNQPQHF.